The rows below give T cell receptor beta chains drawn from one sample of a study of post-analysis software for immune sequencing data. TCRdb re-called the PCR reads with MiXCR, one entry per CDR3 protein. The repertoire consists of roughly 730,000 distinct CDR3 sequences, with roughly 27% occurring once and the leading ten covering roughly 0.57%. Sample: blood. These receptors were obtained from a girl under 18 with multiple sclerosis. Each CDR3 is given with its conserved first and last residue. D genes are given only for firm matches. A row's size may be missing; if present it is once, few, many or a size class.

TRBJ2-7 | . | TRBV11-3 | TRBD2 | TGTGCCAGCAGCTTCGGACTAGCGGGAGTGAACGAGCAGTACTTC | CASSFGLAGVNEQYF
TRBJ2-5 | . | TRBV9 | . | TGTGCCAGCAGCGGGGACGGAAACCAAGAGACCCAGTACTTC | CASSGDGNQETQYF
TRBJ2-1 | few | TRBV15 | TRBD1 | TGTGCCACTAGCAGTGGACAGGTTCCTGAGCAGTTCTTC | CATSSGQVPEQFF
TRBJ1-2 | few | TRBV5-1 | . | TGCGCCAGCAGCCCACCCCATGGGGTCGGAGGCTACACCTTC | CASSPPHGVGGYTF
TRBJ1-1 | . | TRBV12-3/TRBV12-4 | . | TGTGCCAGCAGTTTATCTTCTGGGTTTCGCACTGAAGCTTTCTTT | CASSLSSGFRTEAFF
TRBJ1-1 | few | TRBV19 | . | TGTGCCAGTAAAAGGACAGCGAACACTGAAGCTTTCTTT | CASKRTANTEAFF
TRBJ2-5 | . | TRBV5-1 | . | TGCGCCAGCAGCTTCTCTGTGCGGGGAGAAGAGACCCAGTACTTC | CASSFSVRGEETQYF
TRBJ1-1 | few | TRBV6-6 | . | TGTGCCAGCAGTTATCCAGCTTTCTTT | CASSYPAFF
TRBJ2-4 | once | TRBV7-2 | . | TGTGCCAGCAGCTCAACGCAAGGGTTGGGGGCCAAAAACATTCAGTACTTC | CASSSTQGLGAKNIQYF
TRBJ2-5 | . | TRBV5-1 | . | TGCGCCAGCAGCTCCTTGACAGCAAGGGAGACCCAGTACTTC | CASSSLTARETQYF
TRBJ2-7 | many | TRBV20-1 | . | TGCAGTGCGCCCGGAAGGGAGCAGTACTTC | CSAPGREQYF
TRBJ2-7 | . | TRBV5-4 | . | TGTGCCAGCAGCAAAGCGTCGGACCCTTACAAGCAGTACTTC | CASSKASDPYKQYF
TRBJ1-1 | . | TRBV15 | TRBD1 | TGTGCCACCAGCCGAGAACAGGGGGCGCGGACTGAAGCTTTCTTT | CATSREQGARTEAFF
TRBJ2-4 | few | TRBV2 | . | TGTGCCAGCAGTGAATTTGCGGGGGCCGGGGCCAAAAACATTCAGTACTTC | CASSEFAGAGAKNIQYF
TRBJ2-7 | . | TRBV5-1 | . | TGCGCCAGCGCGGAATCTGGGGTTTCCTACGAGCAGTACTTC | CASAESGVSYEQYF
TRBJ2-7 | . | TRBV6-6 | TRBD2 | TGTGCCAGCAGTTACTCGGCGGGGGGGGACTACGAGCAGTACTTC | CASSYSAGGDYEQYF
TRBJ2-5 | many | TRBV7-2 | . | TGTGCCAGCAGCTTAGTTGAGGGGCGGGAGACCCAGTACTTC | CASSLVEGRETQYF
TRBJ2-5 | few | TRBV12-3/TRBV12-4 | . | TGTGCCAGCAGTTTGTGGCAGGAAGAGACCCAGTACTTC | CASSLWQEETQYF
TRBJ2-6 | few | TRBV5-1 | . | TGCGCCAGCAGCTCCGGGGGCCCTGGGGCCAACGTCCTGACTTTC | CASSSGGPGANVLTF
TRBJ2-1 | . | TRBV28 | TRBD2 | TGTGCCAGCAGTTTAGCGGTAGCGGGAGTTAATGAGCAGTTCTTC | CASSLAVAGVNEQFF
TRBJ1-3 | . | TRBV9 | . | TGTGCCAGCAGCGTATTACGACGAAGCCTTGCAGCGATCTCTGGAAACACCATATATTTT | CASSVLRRSLAAISGNTIYF
TRBJ2-3 | . | TRBV5-1 | . | TGCGCCAGCAGCCCCGGAGGGGCAACAGGCACAGATACGCAGTATTTT | CASSPGGATGTDTQYF
TRBJ2-1 | . | TRBV20-1 | TRBD2 | TGCAGTGCTAGAGATCCCCGGACTAGCGGCTACAATGAGCAGTTCTTC | CSARDPRTSGYNEQFF
TRBJ1-2 | . | TRBV7-2 | . | TGTGCCAGCAGCCCCAGGGGCGATCTCTATGGCTACACCTTC | CASSPRGDLYGYTF
TRBJ1-4 | . | TRBV7-2 | . | TGTGCCAGCAGCTTAGCTGGCAGAGAGGGCGAAAAACTGTTTTTT | CASSLAGREGEKLFF
TRBJ2-3 | few | TRBV2 | . | TGTGCCAGCATGGACGGCCTGGGGGCAGATACGCAGTATTTT | CASMDGLGADTQYF
TRBJ1-2 | few | TRBV20-1 | TRBD1 | TGCAGTGCTAATCTCGCCTCGACAGGGGAAAGAGAGGGCTACACCTTC | CSANLASTGEREGYTF
TRBJ2-6 | . | TRBV25-1 | . | TGTGCCAGCAGTCCTTCGGGTCGGGGGTTGGCTGGGGCCAACGTCCTGACTTTC | CASSPSGRGLAGANVLTF
TRBJ2-7 | few | TRBV5-5 | . | TGTGCCAGCAGTTTTATAGGCAGGATCTCCTACGAGCAGTACTTC | CASSFIGRISYEQYF
TRBJ2-7 | few | TRBV6-2/TRBV6-3 | . | TGTGCCAGCAGTTACGGGGGAAGACGGGGCGACGAGCGGTACTTC | CASSYGGRRGDERYF
TRBJ2-1 | many | TRBV6-5 | TRBD2 | TGTGCCAGTCGACTAGCGGGGGCCTACAATGAGCAGTTCTTC | CASRLAGAYNEQFF
TRBJ2-3 | . | TRBV10-3 | TRBD1 | TGTGCCATCAGTGACCGACAGGGGATTTTCACAGATACGCAGTATTTT | CAISDRQGIFTDTQYF
TRBJ2-7 | few | TRBV2 | TRBD1 | TGTGCCAGCAGTGAGAGTAGACAGGGCCCCTACGAGCAGTACTTC | CASSESRQGPYEQYF
TRBJ2-7 | . | TRBV20-1 | . | TGCAGTGCTAGTGGGACGCCTGCCTACGAGCAGTACTTC | CSASGTPAYEQYF
TRBJ1-5 | . | TRBV15 | TRBD1 | TGTGCCACCAGCAAGACAGGGGGCAATCAGCCCCAGCATTTT | CATSKTGGNQPQHF
TRBJ1-5 | few | TRBV20-1 | . | TGCAGTGCAGGTCCAGGGGATCAGCCCCAGCATTTT | CSAGPGDQPQHF
TRBJ2-1 | few | TRBV6-5 | TRBD2 | TGTGCCAGCAGCCTACTAGCGGGGAGACACAATGAGCAGTTCTTC | CASSLLAGRHNEQFF
TRBJ2-1 | . | TRBV11-2 | . | TGTGCCAGCAGCTCCCCGGGACCAGGGCTCTATGAGCAGTTCTTC | CASSSPGPGLYEQFF
TRBJ2-5 | many | TRBV4-3 | TRBD2 | TGCGCCAGCAGCCCGAGCGGGAGGGGAGAGACCCAGTACTTC | CASSPSGRGETQYF
TRBJ2-5 | . | TRBV6-1 | TRBD1 | TGTGCCAGCAGTGTCGAACAGGGGTTTCGGACCCAGTACTTC | CASSVEQGFRTQYF
TRBJ2-5 | . | TRBV12-5 | TRBD2 | TGTGCTAGTGGTTTGAGCGGGGACGAGACCCAGTACTTC | CASGLSGDETQYF
TRBJ2-5 | few | TRBV4-1 | . | TGCGCCAGCAGCCAACTTCCGGGGCCCTCGGAGACCCAGTACTTC | CASSQLPGPSETQYF
TRBJ2-1 | few | TRBV6-6 | . | TGTGCCAGCAGGGAGTATACAGGGCTTCGAGGGCAGTTCTTC | CASREYTGLRGQFF
TRBJ1-1 | . | TRBV6-5 | . | TGTGCCAGCAGCCCTAATCCCGCCGGGAACACTGAAGCTTTCTTT | CASSPNPAGNTEAFF
TRBJ2-5 | . | TRBV2 | . | TGTGCCAGCGGGGACACCTCAGGGGTCATGAAGACCCAGTACTTC | CASGDTSGVMKTQYF